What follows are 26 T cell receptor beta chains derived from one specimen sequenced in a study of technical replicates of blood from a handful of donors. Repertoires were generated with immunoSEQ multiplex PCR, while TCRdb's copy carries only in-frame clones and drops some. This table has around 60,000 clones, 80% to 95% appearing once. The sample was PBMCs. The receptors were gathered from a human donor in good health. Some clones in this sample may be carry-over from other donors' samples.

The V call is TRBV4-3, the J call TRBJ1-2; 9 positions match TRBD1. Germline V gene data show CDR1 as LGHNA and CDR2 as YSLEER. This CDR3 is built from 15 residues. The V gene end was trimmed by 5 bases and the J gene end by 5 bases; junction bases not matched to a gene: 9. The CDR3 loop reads CASSFTGGGVYGYTF. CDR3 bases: TGCGCCAGCAGCTTTACAGGGGGCGGGGTATATGGCTACACCTTC.

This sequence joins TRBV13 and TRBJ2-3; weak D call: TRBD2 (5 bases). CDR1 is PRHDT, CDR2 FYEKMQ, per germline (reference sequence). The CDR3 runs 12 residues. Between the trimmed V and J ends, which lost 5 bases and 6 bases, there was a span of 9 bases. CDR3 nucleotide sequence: TGTGCCAGCAGCATTACGGGGGATACGCAGTATTTT. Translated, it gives CASSITGDTQYF.

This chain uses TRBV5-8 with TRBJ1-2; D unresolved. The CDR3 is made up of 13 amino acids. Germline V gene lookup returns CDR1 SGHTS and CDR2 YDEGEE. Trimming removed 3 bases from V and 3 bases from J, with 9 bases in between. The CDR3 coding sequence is TGTGCCAGCAGCTCAGCGTATGACTATGGCTACACCTTC. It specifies CASSSAYDYGYTF.

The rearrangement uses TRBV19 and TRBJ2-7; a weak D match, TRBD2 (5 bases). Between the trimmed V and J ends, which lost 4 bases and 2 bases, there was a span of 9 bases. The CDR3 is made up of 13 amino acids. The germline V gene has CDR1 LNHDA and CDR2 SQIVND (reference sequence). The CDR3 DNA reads TGTGCCAGTAGTAATACCGGGGCCTACGAGCAGTACTTC. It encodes CASSNTGAYEQYF.

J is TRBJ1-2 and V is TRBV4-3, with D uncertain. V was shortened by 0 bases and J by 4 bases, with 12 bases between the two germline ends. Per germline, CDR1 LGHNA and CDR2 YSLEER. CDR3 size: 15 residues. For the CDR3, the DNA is TGCGCCAGCAGCCAAGAACCGGGTAACCTCTATGGCTACACCTTC. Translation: CASSQEPGNLYGYTF.

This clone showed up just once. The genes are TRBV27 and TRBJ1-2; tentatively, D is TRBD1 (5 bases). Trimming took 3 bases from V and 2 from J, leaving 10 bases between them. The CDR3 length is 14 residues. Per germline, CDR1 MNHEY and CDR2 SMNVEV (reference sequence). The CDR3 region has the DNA TGTGCCAGCAGTTTGTCAGGGCCCAACTATGGCTACACCTTC. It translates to CASSLSGPNYGYTF.

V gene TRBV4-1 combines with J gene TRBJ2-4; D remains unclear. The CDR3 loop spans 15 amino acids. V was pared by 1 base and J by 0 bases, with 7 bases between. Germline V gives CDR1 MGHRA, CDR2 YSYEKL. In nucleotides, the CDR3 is TGCGCCAGCAGCCAAGTAGTGGTAGCCAAAAACATTCAGTACTTC. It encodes CASSQVVVAKNIQYF.

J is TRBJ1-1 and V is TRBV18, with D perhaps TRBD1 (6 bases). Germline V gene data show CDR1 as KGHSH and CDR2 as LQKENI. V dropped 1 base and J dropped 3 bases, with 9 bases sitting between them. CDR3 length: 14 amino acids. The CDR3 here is CASSPLHRDTEAFF. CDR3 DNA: TGTGCCAGCTCACCACTTCACAGGGACACTGAAGCTTTCTTT.

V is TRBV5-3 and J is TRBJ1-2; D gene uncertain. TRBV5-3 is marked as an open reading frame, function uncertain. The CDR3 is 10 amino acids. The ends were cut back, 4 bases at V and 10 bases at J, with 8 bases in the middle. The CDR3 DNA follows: TGTGCCAGAAGCGAAGCGATCTACACCTTC. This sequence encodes CARSEAIYTF.

CDR3 in amino acids: CASRSRDSYEQYF. CDR3 nucleotide sequence: TGTGCCAGCAGGTCCCGGGACAGCTACGAGCAGTACTTC. The V call is TRBV13, the J call TRBJ2-7, with 7 nucleotides matching TRBD1. Looked up from germline, CDR1 is PRHDT and CDR2 is FYEKMQ (reference sequence). V was clipped by 6 bases and J by 3 bases; unmatched bases: 5. The CDR3 sequence is 13 residues long.

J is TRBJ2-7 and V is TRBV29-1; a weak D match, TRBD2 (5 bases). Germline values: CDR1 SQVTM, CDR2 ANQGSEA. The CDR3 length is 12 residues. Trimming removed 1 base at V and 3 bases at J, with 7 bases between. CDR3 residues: CSVEGEFYEQYF. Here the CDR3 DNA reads TGCAGCGTTGAAGGGGAGTTCTACGAGCAGTACTTC.

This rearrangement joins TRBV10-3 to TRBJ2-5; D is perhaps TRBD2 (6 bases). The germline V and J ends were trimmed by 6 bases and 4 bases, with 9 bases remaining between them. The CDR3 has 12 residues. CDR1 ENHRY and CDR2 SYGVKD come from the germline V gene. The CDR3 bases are TGTGCCATCAGAGGGGAGGTAGAGACCCAGTACTTC. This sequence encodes CAIRGEVETQYF.

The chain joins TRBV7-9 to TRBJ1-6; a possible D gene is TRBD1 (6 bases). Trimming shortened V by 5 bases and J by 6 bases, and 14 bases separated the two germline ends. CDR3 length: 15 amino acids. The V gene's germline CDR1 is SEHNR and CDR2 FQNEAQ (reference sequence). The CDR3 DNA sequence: TGTGCCAGCAGCCCCCGACAGGACGGTAATTCACCCCTCCACTTT. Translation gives CASSPRQDGNSPLHF.

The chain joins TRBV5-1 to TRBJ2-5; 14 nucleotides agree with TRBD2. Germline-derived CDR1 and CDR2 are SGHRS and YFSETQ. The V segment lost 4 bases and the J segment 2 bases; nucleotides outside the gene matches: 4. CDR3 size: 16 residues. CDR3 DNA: TGCGCCAGCAGCATGGGACTAGCGGGAGCGCAAGAGACCCAGTACTTC. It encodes CASSMGLAGAQETQYF.

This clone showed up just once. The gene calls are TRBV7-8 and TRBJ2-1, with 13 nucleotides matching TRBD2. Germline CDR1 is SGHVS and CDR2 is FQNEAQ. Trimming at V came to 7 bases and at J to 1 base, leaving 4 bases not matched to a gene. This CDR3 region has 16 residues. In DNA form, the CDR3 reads TGTGCCAGCACCGGACTAGCGGGAGAGTCCTACAATGAGCAGTTCTTC. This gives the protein CASTGLAGESYNEQFF.

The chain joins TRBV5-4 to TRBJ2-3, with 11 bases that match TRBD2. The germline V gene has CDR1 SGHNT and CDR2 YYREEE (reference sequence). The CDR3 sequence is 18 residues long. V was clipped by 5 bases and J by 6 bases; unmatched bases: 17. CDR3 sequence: CASRYGIGSGGARDTQYF. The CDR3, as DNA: TGTGCCAGCAGATACGGCATCGGTAGCGGGGGGGCCAGGGATACGCAGTATTTT.

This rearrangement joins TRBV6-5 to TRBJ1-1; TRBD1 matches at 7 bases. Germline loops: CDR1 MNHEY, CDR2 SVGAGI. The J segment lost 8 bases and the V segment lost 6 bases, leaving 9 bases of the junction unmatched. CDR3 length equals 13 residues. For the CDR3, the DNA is TGTGCCAGCAGCCCTGACAGGGTTGGGGAAGCTTTCTTT. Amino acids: CASSPDRVGEAFF.

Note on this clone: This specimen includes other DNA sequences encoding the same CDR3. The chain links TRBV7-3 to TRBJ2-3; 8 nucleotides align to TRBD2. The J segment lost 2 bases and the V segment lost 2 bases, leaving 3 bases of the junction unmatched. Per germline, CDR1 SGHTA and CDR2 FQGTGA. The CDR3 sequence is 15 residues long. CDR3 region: CASSLAGGSTDTQYF. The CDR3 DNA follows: TGTGCCAGCAGCTTAGCGGGAGGATCCACAGATACGCAGTATTTT.

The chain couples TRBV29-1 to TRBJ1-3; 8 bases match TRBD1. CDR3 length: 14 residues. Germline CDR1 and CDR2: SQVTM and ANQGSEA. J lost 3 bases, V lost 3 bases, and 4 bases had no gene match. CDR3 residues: CSVDRDRLGNTIYF. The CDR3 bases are TGCAGCGTTGATCGGGACAGGCTTGGAAACACCATATATTTT.

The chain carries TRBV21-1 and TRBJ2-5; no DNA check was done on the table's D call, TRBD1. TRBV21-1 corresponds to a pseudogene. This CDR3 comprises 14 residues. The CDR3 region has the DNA TGTGCCAGCAGCAAAGTTGGGGCACGAGAGACCCAGTACTTC. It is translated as CASSKVGARETQYF.

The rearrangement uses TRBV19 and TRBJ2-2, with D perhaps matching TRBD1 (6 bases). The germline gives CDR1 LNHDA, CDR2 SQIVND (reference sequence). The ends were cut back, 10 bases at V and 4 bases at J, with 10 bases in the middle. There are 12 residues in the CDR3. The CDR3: CAIKGGTGELFF. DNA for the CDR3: TGTGCCATCAAAGGGGGCACCGGGGAGCTGTTTTTT. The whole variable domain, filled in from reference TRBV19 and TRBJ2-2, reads DGGITQSPKYLFRKEGQNVTLSCEQNLNHDAMYWYRQDPGQGLRLIYYSQIVNDFQKGDIAEGYSVSREKKESFPLTVTSAQKNPTAFYLCAIKGGTGELFFGEGSRLTVL.

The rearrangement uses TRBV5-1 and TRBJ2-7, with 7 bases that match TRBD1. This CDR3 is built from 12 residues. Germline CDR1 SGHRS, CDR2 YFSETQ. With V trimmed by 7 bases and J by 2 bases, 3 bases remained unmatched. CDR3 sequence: CASRQGTYEQYF. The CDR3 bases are TGCGCCAGCCGACAGGGTACCTACGAGCAGTACTTC. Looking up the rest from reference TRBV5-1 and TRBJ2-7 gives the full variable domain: KAGVTQTPRYLIKTRGQQVTLSCSPISGHRSVSWYQQTPGQGLQFLFEYFSETQRNKGNFPGRFSGRQFSNSRSEMNVSTLELGDSALYLCASRQGTYEQYFGPGTRLTVT.

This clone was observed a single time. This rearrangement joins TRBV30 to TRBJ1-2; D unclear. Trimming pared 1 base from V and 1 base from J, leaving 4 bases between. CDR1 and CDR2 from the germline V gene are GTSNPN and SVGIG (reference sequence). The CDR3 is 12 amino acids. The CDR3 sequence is CAWSANNYGYTF. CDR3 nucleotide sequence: TGTGCCTGGAGTGCAAATAACTATGGCTACACCTTC.

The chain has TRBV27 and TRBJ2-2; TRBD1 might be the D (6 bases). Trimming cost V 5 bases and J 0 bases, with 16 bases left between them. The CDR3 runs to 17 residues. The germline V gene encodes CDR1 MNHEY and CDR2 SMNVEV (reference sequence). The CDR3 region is CASSPWGPGANTGELFF. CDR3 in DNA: TGTGCCAGCAGTCCCTGGGGGCCAGGCGCGAACACCGGGGAGCTGTTTTTT.

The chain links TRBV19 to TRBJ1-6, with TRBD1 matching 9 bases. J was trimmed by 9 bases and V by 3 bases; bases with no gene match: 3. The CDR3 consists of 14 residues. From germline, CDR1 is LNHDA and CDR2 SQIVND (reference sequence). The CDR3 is CASSIATGGSPLHF. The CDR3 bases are TGTGCCAGTAGTATTGCGACAGGGGGTTCACCCCTCCACTTT.

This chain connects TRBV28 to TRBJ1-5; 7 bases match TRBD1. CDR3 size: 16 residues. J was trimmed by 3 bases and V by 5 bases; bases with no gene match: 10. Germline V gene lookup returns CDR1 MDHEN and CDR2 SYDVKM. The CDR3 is CASSRQGGTNNQPQHF. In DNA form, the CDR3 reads TGTGCCAGCAGTCGACAGGGTGGGACCAACAATCAGCCCCAGCATTTT.